Described below is a single T cell receptor beta chain sequence and its context. Compared with germline, one end of the junction differs, possibly owing to a read error. The identical CDR3 is also encoded by other nucleotide sequences in the sample. This sample is part of a study of control samples from healthy donors and cancer patients. Germline V lookup: CDR1 SGHDT, CDR2 YYEEEE. The CDR3 spans 11 residues. The data were produced by immunoSEQ multiplex PCR, yet TCRdb's version contains in-frame clones alone and is incomplete. This sample has 100,000 to 150,000 clones, with 80% to 95% found just once.

The clonotype comes from a man aged 18 to 30 in good health. The specimen was blood. The chain recombines TRBV5-6 with TRBJ2-7; D possibly matches TRBD1 or TRBD2 (5 bases each). The CDR3 sequence is CASSLASGGGF. CDR3 in DNA: TGTGCCAGCAGCTTGGCCTCGGGTGGGGGATTC.